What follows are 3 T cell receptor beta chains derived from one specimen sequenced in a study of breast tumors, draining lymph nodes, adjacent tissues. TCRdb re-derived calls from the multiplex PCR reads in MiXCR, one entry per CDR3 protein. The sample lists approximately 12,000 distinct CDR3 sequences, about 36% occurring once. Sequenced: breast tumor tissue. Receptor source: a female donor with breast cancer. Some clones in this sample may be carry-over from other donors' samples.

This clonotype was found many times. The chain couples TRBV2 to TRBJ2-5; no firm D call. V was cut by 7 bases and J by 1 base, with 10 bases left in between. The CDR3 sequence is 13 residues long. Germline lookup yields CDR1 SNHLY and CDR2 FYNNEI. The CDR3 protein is CASMSNAQETQYF. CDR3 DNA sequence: TGTGCCAGCATGTCAAACGCCCAAGAGACCCAGTACTTC. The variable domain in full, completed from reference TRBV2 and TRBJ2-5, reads EPEVTQTPSHQVTQMGQEVILRCVPISNHLYFYWYRQILGQKVEFLVSFYNNEISEKSEIFDDQFSVERPDGSNFTLKIRSTKLEDSAMYFCASMSNAQETQYFGPGTRLLVL.

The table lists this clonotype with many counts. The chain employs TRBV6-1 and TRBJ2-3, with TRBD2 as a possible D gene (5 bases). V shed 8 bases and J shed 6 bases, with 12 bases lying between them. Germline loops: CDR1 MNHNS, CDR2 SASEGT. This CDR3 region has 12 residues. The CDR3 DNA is TGTGCCAGCGCCACTAGATCCGATACGCAGTATTTT. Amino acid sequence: CASATRSDTQYF.

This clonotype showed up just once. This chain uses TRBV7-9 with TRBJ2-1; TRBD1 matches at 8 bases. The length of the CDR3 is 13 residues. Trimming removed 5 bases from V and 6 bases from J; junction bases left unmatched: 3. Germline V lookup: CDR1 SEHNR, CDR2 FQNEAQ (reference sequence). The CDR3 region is CASSKTGGNEQFF. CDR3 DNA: TGTGCCAGCAGCAAAACAGGGGGCAATGAGCAGTTCTTC. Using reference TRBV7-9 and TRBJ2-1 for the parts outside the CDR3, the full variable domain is DTGVSQNPRHKITKRGQNVTFRCDPISEHNRLYWYRQTLGQGPEFLTYFQNEAQLEKSRLLSDRFSAERPKGSFSTLEIQRTEQGDSAMYLCASSKTGGNEQFFGPGTRLTVL.